The 20 T cell receptor beta chains in this list originate from one sample, sequenced in a study of cytomegalovirus exposure and HLA in healthy donors. In the PCR, 60 Vbeta and 13 Jbeta primers were used. The method was immunoSEQ multiplex PCR; TCRdb's version includes in-frame clones alone and lacks a portion of them. The data show roughly 180,000 clones, 84% seen once. The sequencing sample was made of PBMCs. These receptors were obtained from a girl aged 10 to 17 in good health and CMV-seropositive.

This chain uses TRBV2 with TRBJ2-5; 8 positions match TRBD1. Germline lookup yields CDR1 SNHLY and CDR2 FYNNEI. The CDR3 loop spans 15 amino acids. With 6 bases clipped from V and 1 base from J, the junction kept 7 bases outside the gene matches. The CDR3 bases are TGTGCCAGCAGCCGACAGGGGCATGTCCAAGAGACCCAGTACTTC. Translated: CASSRQGHVQETQYF.

The rearrangement joins TRBV27 to TRBJ1-1; possibly TRBD1 for D (6 bases). Germline values: CDR1 MNHEY, CDR2 SMNVEV (reference sequence). CDR3 length equals 15 residues. V lost 5 bases and J lost 1, with 14 bases in between. As DNA, the CDR3 is TGTGCCAGCAGTCCGAAGACAGGAACGAACACTGAAGCTTTCTTT. It codes for CASSPKTGTNTEAFF.

The genes are TRBV30 and TRBJ1-6; tentatively, D is TRBD1 (5 bases). V lost 2 bases and J lost 6, with 8 bases in between. The CDR3 covers 13 residues. Per the germline V gene, CDR1 is GTSNPN and CDR2 is SVGIG (reference sequence). CDR3: CAWSSQGNSPLHF. The CDR3 DNA reads TGTGCCTGGAGTTCCCAGGGTAATTCACCCCTCCACTTT.

The V call is TRBV30, the J call TRBJ1-1; possibly TRBD1 for D (6 bases). There are 13 residues in the CDR3. Between the trimmed V and J ends, which lost 6 bases and 1 base, there was a span of 12 bases. Germline V lookup: CDR1 GTSNPN, CDR2 SVGIG (reference sequence). This CDR3 is CACQGQGNTEAFF. In DNA form, the CDR3 reads TGTGCCTGCCAGGGGCAGGGGAACACTGAAGCTTTCTTT. Full variable domain (missing parts from reference TRBV30 and TRBJ1-1): SQTIHQWPATLVQPVGSPLSLECTVEGTSNPNLYWYRQAAGRGLQLLFYSVGIGQISSEVPQNLSASRPQDRQFILSSKKLLLSDSGFYLCACQGQGNTEAFFGQGTRLTVV.

This clone occurred once. V and J are TRBV7-9 and TRBJ2-7; D is perhaps TRBD2 (5 bases). CDR3 size: 13 residues. Deletions cut 5 bases from V and 3 bases from J, with 11 bases between. The germline V gene has CDR1 SEHNR and CDR2 FQNEAQ (reference sequence). Here the CDR3 DNA reads TGTGCCAGCAGCCTGACTACCGGCTACGAGCAGTACTTC. Its translation: CASSLTTGYEQYF.

The gene calls are TRBV9 and TRBJ1-2, with 7 bases that match TRBD1. Germline assignment: CDR1 SGDLS and CDR2 YYNGEE. After removal of 3 bases from V and 2 bases from J, the junction contained 7 bases not matched to a gene. The CDR3 is 15 amino acids. The CDR3 coding sequence is TGTGCCAGCAGCGGAGGACAGGAAACCAACTATGGCTACACCTTC. It encodes CASSGGQETNYGYTF.

Turning to this clone: The sample carries other DNA sequences with the same CDR3. The rearrangement uses TRBV5-1 and TRBJ1-5; 7 bases map to TRBD1. Germline V gene lookup returns CDR1 SGHRS and CDR2 YFSETQ. This CDR3 is built from 14 residues. After removal of 4 bases from V and 3 bases from J, the junction contained 4 bases not matched to a gene. CDR3 loop: CASSLTGNNQPQHF. CDR3 bases: TGCGCCAGCAGCCTGACAGGGAACAATCAGCCCCAGCATTTT. The full variable domain, with the rest looked up from reference TRBV5-1 and TRBJ1-5, is KAGVTQTPRYLIKTRGQQVTLSCSPISGHRSVSWYQQTPGQGLQFLFEYFSETQRNKGNFPGRFSGRQFSNSRSEMNVSTLELGDSALYLCASSLTGNNQPQHFGDGTRLSIL.

The chain combines TRBV6-5 with TRBJ1-1; D call uncertain. Germline CDR1 MNHEY, CDR2 SVGAGI. V dropped 0 bases and J dropped 3 bases, with 8 bases sitting between them. The CDR3 covers 14 residues. The CDR3 loop is CASSYSSGHTEAFF. In nucleotides, the CDR3 is TGTGCCAGCAGTTACTCGTCAGGTCACACTGAAGCTTTCTTT.

The J gene is TRBJ2-7, the V gene TRBV29-1; D is undetermined. Germline-derived CDR1 and CDR2 are SQVTM and ANQGSEA. The CDR3 length is 12 residues. V lost 0 bases and J 3 bases, leaving 6 bases between the germline ends. The CDR3 nucleotides are TGCAGCGTTGAAGATCTATACTACGAGCAGTACTTC. It translates to CSVEDLYYEQYF.

The rearrangement links TRBV6-1 to TRBJ1-2; 8 nucleotides agree with TRBD1. With 2 bases clipped from V and 4 bases from J, the junction kept 0 bases outside the gene matches. The CDR3 length is 13 residues. Germline V gene lookup returns CDR1 MNHNS and CDR2 SASEGT. This CDR3 is CASSEQGAYGYTF. The CDR3, as DNA: TGTGCCAGCAGTGAACAGGGGGCCTATGGCTACACCTTC.

The CDR3 bases are TGTGCCAGCAGCTTGAAAACAGATAATGAAAAACTGTTTTTT. The encoded protein is CASSLKTDNEKLFF. This chain joins TRBV5-4 and TRBJ1-4; D is undetermined. The V end was cut by 1 base, the J end by 4 bases, with 8 bases between. Looked up from germline, CDR1 is SGHNT and CDR2 is YYREEE (reference sequence). The CDR3 loop spans 14 amino acids.

This chain joins TRBV4-1 and TRBJ2-3; TRBD2 is a possible D gene (6 bases). Trimming pared 1 base from V and 11 bases from J, leaving 16 bases between. The CDR3 has 14 amino acids. From germline, CDR1 is MGHRA and CDR2 YSYEKL. In DNA, the CDR3 is TGCGCCAGCAGCCAAGTTGGGGCGGGGAGAGTGCAGTATTTT. Translating it yields CASSQVGAGRVQYF.

Of note for this clone: Other nucleotide sequences from this sample produce the same CDR3. The V call is TRBV11-3, the J call TRBJ1-2; TRBD1 matches at 8 bases. V was pared by 1 base and J by 4 bases, with 8 bases of the junction left unmatched. This CDR3 spans 16 amino acids. Germline lookup yields CDR1 SGHNT and CDR2 YENEEA. Written as DNA, the CDR3 is TGTGCCAGCAGCTTAGGGGCAAACAGGGGGGCCTATGGCTACACCTTC. It is translated as CASSLGANRGAYGYTF.

The chain uses TRBV4-2 and TRBJ1-1, with TRBD1 as a possible D gene (6 bases). Germline V CDR1 and CDR2: LGHNA, YNFKEQ. The length of the CDR3 is 14 residues. Trimming pared 4 bases from V and 1 base from J, leaving 10 bases between. The CDR3 here is CASSPATGNTEAFF. CDR3 sequence (DNA): TGTGCCAGCAGCCCCGCGACAGGGAACACTGAAGCTTTCTTT.

V gene TRBV4-2 combines with J gene TRBJ2-2, with 8 bases matching TRBD2. CDR1 and CDR2 (germline): LGHNA, YNFKEQ. Losses at the gene ends were 3 bases for V and 4 bases for J; bases not matched to a gene: 10. The CDR3 spans 17 residues. The CDR3: CASSQAVGGGTTGELFF. The CDR3 nucleotides are TGTGCCAGCAGCCAGGCGGTTGGCGGGGGGACCACCGGGGAGCTGTTTTTT.

The gene calls are TRBV5-6 and TRBJ2-7; D gene uncertain. Looked up from germline, CDR1 is SGHDT and CDR2 is YYEEEE. Between the trimmed V and J ends, which lost 1 base and 4 bases, there was a span of 9 bases. The CDR3 runs 13 residues. CDR3 amino acids: CASSLRTDYEQYF. The CDR3 DNA is TGTGCCAGCAGCTTGAGAACAGATTACGAGCAGTACTTC.

This sequence joins TRBV4-2 and TRBJ1-2, with 8 nucleotides matching TRBD1. The CDR3 totals 15 residues. In germline, CDR1 is LGHNA, CDR2 YNFKEQ. Trimming cost V 3 bases and J 7 bases; bases outside gene matches: 10. CDR3 sequence: CASSHWTGTILGYTF. As DNA, the CDR3 is TGTGCCAGCAGCCACTGGACAGGGACAATTCTTGGCTACACCTTC.

With regard to this clone: At one end, the junction sequence differs from germline, possibly due to a read error. Other DNA variants within this sample encode the same CDR3. This CDR3 is CATSRDRVVYTEAFF. The DNA for the CDR3 is TGTGCCACCAGCAGGGACAGGGTTGTTTACACTGAAGCCTTCTTT. The V gene is TRBV15, the J gene TRBJ1-1, with 8 bases lining up with TRBD1. The CDR3 spans 15 residues. Germline V gives CDR1 LNHNV, CDR2 YYDKDF (reference sequence).

V is TRBV25-1 and J is TRBJ2-3, with D possibly matching TRBD2 (6 bases). V dropped 1 base and J dropped 2 bases, with 16 bases sitting between them. Germline V gene sequence: CDR1 MGHDK, CDR2 SYGVNS. The length of the CDR3 is 17 residues. CDR3 bases: TGTGCCAGCAGTGAATTCGGAGGGCTCCCACACACAGATACGCAGTATTTT. Amino acids: CASSEFGGLPHTDTQYF.

This chain connects TRBV7-8 to TRBJ2-7, with D possibly being TRBD2 (5 bases). V gave up 3 bases and J gave up 0 bases, with 9 bases separating them. Germline V CDR1 and CDR2: SGHVS, FQNEAQ. The CDR3 spans 14 residues. The CDR3 DNA reads as TGTGCCAGCAGCTTGTCGGGGAACTCCTACGAGCAGTACTTC. It encodes CASSLSGNSYEQYF.